The sequence of this T cell receptor beta chain was determined in a study of T cells of healthy individuals. This clonotype was seen a few times. TCRdb re-called the 5' RACE reads through MiXCR, storing one row per CDR3 protein. The sample holds 53,000 or so distinct CDR3 sequences, about 15% seen once. The receptor comes from a human donor in good health.

In nucleotides, the CDR3 is TGCGCCAGCAGCCAGGGATCCGGGACAGCGATTTACGAGCAGTACTTC. Its protein is CASSQGSGTAIYEQYF. This rearrangement joins TRBV4-1 to TRBJ2-7; 7 bases map to TRBD1. V lost 3 bases and J lost 4; bases outside the gene matches: 12. Germline CDR1 MGHRA, CDR2 YSYEKL. This CDR3 spans 16 amino acids.